A selection of T cell receptor beta chains follows, all from one sample in a study of blood T cells in healthy people across ages. From the 5' RACE reads, TCRdb called clonotypes with MiXCR, one entry per CDR3 protein. The table lists about 930,000 distinct CDR3 sequences, 25% to 30% of them singletons, with roughly a tenth in the top ten. The sample was also linked to a second study, of T cells of mothers and their children.

What was sequenced was blood. Source of these receptors: a woman aged 40 to 55 in good health. Each CDR3 is given with its conserved first and last residue. A D gene is named only where the DNA matches it firmly. Clone size is shown for a subset of rows, as once, few, many or a class of expanded clone.

>TRBJ2-5|.|TRBV7-8|few
CASSFEYYGQYF
TGTGCCAGCAGCTTTGAGTACTACGGGCAGTACTTC
>TRBJ2-7|.|TRBV29-1|many
CSVPRGNYEQYF
TGCAGCGTTCCCAGGGGAAACTACGAGCAGTACTTC
>TRBJ1-5|TRBD1|TRBV7-9|.
CASSPGQAPGQPQHF
TGTGCCAGCAGCCCGGGACAGGCCCCGGGGCAGCCCCAGCATTTT
>TRBJ2-1|.|TRBV4-1|few
CASSQPKRSSYNEQFF
TGCGCCAGCAGCCAACCCAAAAGGAGCTCCTACAATGAGCAGTTCTTC
>TRBJ2-4|.|TRBV28|.
CANRRHGWYEQYF
TGTGCCAACAGGCGGCATGGGTGGTATGAGCAGTACTTC
>TRBJ1-5|.|TRBV12-3/TRBV12-4|many
CASARAGNQPQHF
TGTGCCAGCGCCAGGGCAGGCAATCAGCCCCAGCATTTT
>TRBJ2-3|.|TRBV15|many
CATSSGSPDTDTQYF
TGTGCCACCAGCAGCGGTAGCCCAGACACAGATACGCAGTATTTT
>TRBJ2-1|TRBD1|TRBV28|few
CASSFLQGVYNEQFF
TGTGCCAGCAGTTTTCTCCAGGGGGTCTACAATGAGCAGTTCTTC
>TRBJ2-6|TRBD1|TRBV7-2|.
CASSGRDRFSGANVLTF
TGTGCCAGCAGCGGCCGGGACAGGTTCTCTGGGGCCAACGTCCTGACTTTC
>TRBJ2-7|.|TRBV30|.
CALGLPYGQYF
TGTGCCTTGGGACTTCCCTACGGGCAGTACTTC
>TRBJ1-6|TRBD1|TRBV12-3/TRBV12-4|few
CATRQGLGSPLHF
TGTGCCACCCGACAGGGACTTGGTTCACCCCTCCACTTT
>TRBJ2-7|TRBD1|TRBV28|.
CASSPTSGTGFYEQYF
TGTGCCAGCAGCCCTACCTCCGGGACAGGATTTTACGAGCAGTACTTC
>TRBJ2-5|.|TRBV7-9|.
CASSLARSYQETQYF
TGTGCCAGCAGCTTAGCCAGGAGTTACCAAGAGACCCAGTACTTC
>TRBJ2-7|.|TRBV28|.
CASSAGGQPYEQYF
TGTGCCAGCAGTGCCGGGGGACAGCCCTACGAGCAGTACTTC
>TRBJ1-4|.|TRBV28|many
CASSGTPTNEKLFF
TGTGCCAGCAGTGGGACGCCAACTAATGAAAAACTGTTTTTT
>TRBJ2-2|TRBD1|TRBV9|.
CASSVRPHSDRAGELFF
TGTGCCAGCAGCGTAAGACCCCATAGCGACAGGGCCGGGGAGCTGTTTTTT
>TRBJ2-7|.|TRBV2|few
CASTEGVGEQYF
TGTGCCAGCACCGAGGGGGTGGGCGAGCAGTACTTC
>TRBJ2-1|TRBD1|TRBV11-3|.
CASSYSQRQGAYNEQFF
TGTGCCAGCAGCTATTCCCAACGACAGGGGGCCTACAATGAGCAGTTCTTC
>TRBJ2-5|TRBD2|TRBV7-2|.
CASSLGGLGGGSETQYF
TGTGCCAGCAGCTTAGGTGGATTGGGGGGGGGTTCCGAGACCCAGTACTTC
>TRBJ2-5|.|TRBV5-1|many
CASSVDQETQYF
TGCGCCAGCAGCGTGGACCAAGAGACCCAGTACTTC
>TRBJ1-2|.|TRBV12-3/TRBV12-4|.
CASRHSGQYNYGYTF
TGTGCCAGCAGACACAGCGGACAGTATAACTATGGCTACACCTTC
>TRBJ2-7|TRBD1|TRBV11-2|many
CASRNPGQGSSSYEQYF
TGTGCCAGCAGAAACCCGGGACAGGGGTCCTCCTCCTACGAGCAGTACTTC
>TRBJ2-7|TRBD2|TRBV4-2|.
CASSPGGGTCEQYF
TGTGCCAGCAGCCCCGGGGGGGGCACCTGCGAGCAGTACTTC
>TRBJ2-1|.|TRBV27|.
CASSQSSYNEQFF
TGTGCCAGCAGTCAAAGCTCCTACAATGAGCAGTTCTTC
>TRBJ1-4|.|TRBV3-1|.
CASSQVSLDREKLFF
TGTGCCAGCAGTCAAGTGAGTCTTGACCGGGAAAAACTGTTTTTT
>TRBJ2-7|.|TRBV3-1|few
CASSQVRSVEEQYF
TGTGCCAGCAGCCAAGTCAGGTCGGTTGAGGAGCAGTACTTC
>TRBJ2-7|TRBD1|TRBV5-1|many
CASSKNPGQDGYEQYF
TGCGCCAGCAGCAAGAACCCGGGACAGGACGGCTACGAGCAGTACTTC
>TRBJ1-6|.|TRBV2|few
CASSGLQPDWNSPLHF
TGTGCCAGCAGCGGTTTGCAGCCTGACTGGAATTCACCCCTCCACTTT
>TRBJ1-2|.|TRBV13|few
CASSFNRGWNGYTF
TGTGCCAGCAGCTTTAACCGGGGATGGAATGGCTACACCTTC
>TRBJ2-7|TRBD2|TRBV5-1|.
CASSRTLGRDEQYF
TGCGCCAGCAGCAGGACACTAGGGAGGGACGAGCAGTACTTC
>TRBJ2-4|TRBD1|TRBV28|.
CASASWKGASNIQYF
TGTGCCAGCGCCTCCTGGAAGGGGGCGAGTAACATTCAGTACTTC